This passage covers 8 T cell receptor beta chains from one sample sequenced in a study of blood T cells in healthy people across ages. Sample-barcoded 5' priming and a J-beta primer mix drove a second PCR of roughly 6 to 12 cycles. TCRdb reprocessed the 5' RACE reads via MiXCR and lists one record per CDR3 protein. The sample contains over 950,000 distinct CDR3 sequences, 30% to 40% of which appear only once. Sequenced input: blood. The receptors originated from a man younger than 30 in good health.

The chain couples TRBV7-2 to TRBJ2-3, with D possibly being TRBD1 (6 bases). The germline V gene has CDR1 SGHTA and CDR2 FQGNSA. The V and J ends lost 8 bases and 1 base respectively, with 19 bases between them. The CDR3 has 16 amino acids. CDR3 DNA sequence: TGTGCCAGCGAGTTGGGAGACAGGAAACGCACAGATACGCAGTATTTT. Translated, it gives CASELGDRKRTDTQYF.

This clonotype showed up just a few times. The genes are TRBV12-3 or TRBV12-4 and TRBJ1-1; D is unresolved. This CDR3 spans 14 amino acids. V was pared by 1 base and J by 6 bases, with 12 bases between. The CDR3 loop reads CASSLGRPPSEAFF. The DNA of the CDR3 is TGTGCCAGCAGTTTAGGGAGACCGCCCTCTGAAGCTTTCTTT.

The sample holds a few counts of this clonotype. The chain joins TRBV29-1 to TRBJ1-4; D not certain. The CDR3 extends over 15 amino acids. Deletions cut 4 bases from V and 3 bases from J, with 15 bases between. CDR1 SQVTM and CDR2 ANQGSEA come from the germline V gene. CDR3 loop: CSVVGDGGSNEKLFF. In nucleotides, the CDR3 is TGCAGCGTTGTTGGTGACGGCGGGTCTAATGAAAAACTGTTTTTT.

The J gene is TRBJ2-2, the V gene TRBV3-1; tentative D call: TRBD2 (5 bases). The CDR3 is 18 amino acids. Trimming shortened V by 4 bases and J by 2 bases, and 20 bases separated the two germline ends. CDR1 LGHDT and CDR2 YNNKEL come from the germline V gene (reference sequence). The CDR3 here is CASSPKGTGLINTGELFF. The CDR3 nucleotides read TGTGCCAGCAGCCCGAAGGGTACTGGACTGATAAACACCGGGGAGCTGTTTTTT. Supplemented by reference TRBV3-1 and TRBJ2-2, the full variable domain reads DTAVSQTPKYLVTQMGNDKSIKCEQNLGHDTMYWYKQDSKKFLKIMFSYNNKELIINETVPNRFSPKSPDKAHLNLHINSLELGDSAVYFCASSPKGTGLINTGELFFGEGSRLTVL.

The chain has TRBV13 and TRBJ1-2; TRBD1 matches 10 bases. The CDR3 extends over 17 amino acids. Germline loops: CDR1 PRHDT, CDR2 FYEKMQ (reference sequence). The junction had 10 bases not matched to a gene; V was cut back by 3 bases and J by 3 bases. CDR3 bases: TGTGCCAGCAGCTTCGGGACAGGGGTCCTTCGTTACTATGGCTACACCTTC. It codes for CASSFGTGVLRYYGYTF.

The chain uses TRBV5-1 and TRBJ1-1; D ambiguous. Germline V gene lookup returns CDR1 SGHRS and CDR2 YFSETQ. This CDR3 is 12 amino acids long. Trimming removed 6 bases from V and 2 bases from J, with 8 bases in between. The CDR3 DNA sequence: TGCGCCAGCAAGTTAGAAAACACTGAAGCTTTCTTT. Translation gives CASKLENTEAFF.

The genes are TRBV4-3 and TRBJ1-5, with 9 bases lining up with TRBD1. The CDR3 spans 15 residues. Per the germline V gene, CDR1 is LGHNA and CDR2 is YSLEER. The J segment lost 7 bases and the V segment lost 5 bases, leaving 9 bases of the junction unmatched. The CDR3 nucleotides are TGCGCCAGCAGCTGGGACAGGGAGAACAAACAGCCCCAGCATTTT. Encoded protein: CASSWDRENKQPQHF.

This clonotype was seen a single time. J is TRBJ1-3 and V is TRBV20-1, with 9 bases identical to TRBD1. Germline loops: CDR1 DFQATT, CDR2 SNEGSKA (reference sequence). This CDR3 has 14 amino acids. Trimming removed 5 bases from V and 7 bases from J; junction bases left unmatched: 9. Here the CDR3 DNA reads TGCAGTGCTCGACCGGACAGGGGAGGGAACACCATATATTTT. Translating it yields CSARPDRGGNTIYF.